This T cell receptor beta chain came from a study of T-cell memory formation after mild COVID-19. Across the whole study: Largely, the TCR clusters proved donor specific.

TCRdb itself ran the 5' RACE reads through MiXCR, one entry per CDR3 protein. Among about 400,000 distinct CDR3 sequences, 20% to 25% were seen once, and the ten largest hold 13%. This clonotype was recorded many times. Its matching antigen is unknown. This CDR3 has 16 residues. Germline-derived CDR1 and CDR2 are SGHRS and YFSETQ. Germline trimming cut 4 bases from V and 3 bases from J; bases unmatched to any gene: 7. Regarding the study as a whole: A second wave expanding day 15 to 37 was CD4+-biased; contracting clones were balanced. Some SARS-CoV-2-responding clones were already detected in memory before infection.

The genes are TRBV5-1 and TRBJ2-4; 10 nucleotides line up with TRBD1. This clonotype was sampled from an adult woman who had mild COVID-19 (a few samples of this study predate the infection). Cell type and time point are not known. The sequenced sample was PBMCs or a T cell subset sorted from them (not recorded which). The CDR3 reads CASSTGTGAHKNIQYF. The CDR3 DNA follows: TGCGCCAGCAGCACCGGGACAGGGGCCCACAAAAACATTCAGTACTTC. The entire variable domain, with the rest obtained from reference TRBV5-1 and TRBJ2-4, is as follows: KAGVTQTPRYLIKTRGQQVTLSCSPISGHRSVSWYQQTPGQGLQFLFEYFSETQRNKGNFPGRFSGRQFSNSRSEMNVSTLELGDSALYLCASSTGTGAHKNIQYFGAGTRLSVL.